The subject of this entry is one TCR beta chain. The antigen remains unidentified. Profiling relied on immunoSEQ multiplex PCR, and the TCRdb table lists in-frame clones only, not all of them. Of roughly 9,300 clones in the sample, 87% were seen once. Time point noted: recipient sample about 28 days before transplant, after cytoreduction. Recipient blood drawn about 28 days pretransplant and days 30, 100, 180 after. V shed 7 bases and J shed 4 bases, with 10 bases lying between them. Per the germline V gene, CDR1 is MDHEN and CDR2 is SYDVKM. The CDR3 has 12 residues. The record originates from a study of T cell clonotyping in hematopoietic cell transplantation. Study at large: Cytoreduction preceded collection of pretransplant recipient samples. Study-level points and caveats: Graft donor and pretransplant recipient Inverse Simpson Index values predicted broader posttransplant TCR diversity. Cells were unsorted, so CD4 and CD8 contributions were not separated.

V gene TRBV28 combines with J gene TRBJ1-2, with a tentative D call TRBD1 (5 bases). This TCR came from a woman in her fifties or sixties with chronic myeloid leukemia. Some clones in this sample may be carry-over from other donors' samples. The sample in question was peripheral blood mononuclear cells, obtained before stem cell transplant. CDR3 DNA sequence: TGTGCCAGCACACAGGAAGCCTATGGCTACACCTTC. Encoded protein: CASTQEAYGYTF.